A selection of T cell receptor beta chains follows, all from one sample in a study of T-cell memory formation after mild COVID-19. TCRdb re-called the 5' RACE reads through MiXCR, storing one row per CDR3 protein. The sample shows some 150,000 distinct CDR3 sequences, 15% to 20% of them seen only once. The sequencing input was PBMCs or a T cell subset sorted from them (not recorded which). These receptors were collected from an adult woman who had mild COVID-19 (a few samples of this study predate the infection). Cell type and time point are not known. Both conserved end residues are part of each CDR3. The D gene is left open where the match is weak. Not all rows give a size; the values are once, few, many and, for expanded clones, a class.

CDR3 protein: CSAHPPGRDGIQYF
CDR3 DNA: TGCAGTGCACATCCCCCGGGGAGGGACGGCATTCAGTACTTC
V gene: TRBV20-1
D gene: TRBD2
clone size: -
J gene: TRBJ2-4

CDR3 protein: CSARAAGRGDTQYF
CDR3 DNA: TGCAGTGCTAGAGCGGCTGGGAGAGGAGATACGCAGTATTTT
V gene: TRBV20-1
D gene: -
clone size: -
J gene: TRBJ2-3

CDR3 protein: CASSSPGQGAAEQYF
CDR3 DNA: TGTGCCAGCAGCTCCCCGGGACAGGGGGCGGCCGAGCAGTACTTC
V gene: TRBV7-2
D gene: TRBD1
clone size: -
J gene: TRBJ2-7

CDR3 protein: CSVGKDGSVTNEQFF
CDR3 DNA: TGCAGCGTTGGCAAGGACGGGTCTGTAACCAATGAGCAGTTCTTC
V gene: TRBV29-1
D gene: -
clone size: many
J gene: TRBJ2-1

CDR3 protein: CATSREWQSTASGNTIYF
CDR3 DNA: TGTGCCACCAGCAGAGAGTGGCAGTCGACAGCCTCTGGAAACACCATATATTTT
V gene: TRBV15
D gene: -
clone size: -
J gene: TRBJ1-3

CDR3 protein: CASSLETNTGELFF
CDR3 DNA: TGCGCCAGCAGCTTGGAGACGAACACCGGGGAGCTGTTTTTT
V gene: TRBV5-1
D gene: -
clone size: -
J gene: TRBJ2-2

CDR3 protein: CSVSWGSTSYEQYF
CDR3 DNA: TGCAGCGTTTCTTGGGGTAGCACATCCTACGAGCAGTACTTC
V gene: TRBV29-1
D gene: -
clone size: -
J gene: TRBJ2-7

CDR3 protein: CASSLGEVYEQYF
CDR3 DNA: TGTGCCAGCAGCTTAGGGGAGGTATACGAGCAGTACTTC
V gene: TRBV7-8
D gene: -
clone size: few
J gene: TRBJ2-7

CDR3 protein: CASSQIPDDRGQNEQFF
CDR3 DNA: TGTGCCAGCAGCCAAATCCCCGACGACAGGGGGCAAAATGAGCAGTTCTTC
V gene: TRBV12-3/TRBV12-4
D gene: TRBD1
clone size: -
J gene: TRBJ2-1

CDR3 protein: CASSPTLTTTLSYEQYF
CDR3 DNA: TGTGCCAGCAGCCCTACCCTGACTACTACACTGTCCTACGAGCAGTACTTC
V gene: TRBV12-3/TRBV12-4
D gene: -
clone size: few
J gene: TRBJ2-7

CDR3 protein: CATSDQQGLETQYF
CDR3 DNA: TGTGCCACCAGTGACCAACAGGGTTTGGAGACCCAGTACTTC
V gene: TRBV24-1
D gene: -
clone size: -
J gene: TRBJ2-5

CDR3 protein: CASSLAGRAGGYTF
CDR3 DNA: TGTGCCAGCAGTTTAGCGGGCAGGGCTGGTGGCTACACCTTC
V gene: TRBV12-3/TRBV12-4
D gene: -
clone size: -
J gene: TRBJ1-2

CDR3 protein: CASSDSPLAVSSYNEQFF
CDR3 DNA: TGTGCCAGCAGCGACTCCCCACTAGCGGTAAGCTCCTACAATGAGCAGTTCTTC
V gene: TRBV5-8
D gene: TRBD2
clone size: -
J gene: TRBJ2-1

CDR3 protein: CASSTDPGLAGADEQFF
CDR3 DNA: TGTGCCAGCAGCACCGATCCTGGGCTAGCGGGAGCCGATGAGCAGTTCTTC
V gene: TRBV9
D gene: TRBD2
clone size: -
J gene: TRBJ2-1

CDR3 protein: CASSQSWQGPSTDTQYF
CDR3 DNA: TGCGCCAGCAGTCAATCGTGGCAGGGCCCCTCCACAGATACGCAGTATTTT
V gene: TRBV23-1
D gene: -
clone size: -
J gene: TRBJ2-3

CDR3 protein: CASSQGSSPLHF
CDR3 DNA: TGTGCCAGCAGTCAGGGGAGTTCACCCCTCCACTTT
V gene: TRBV7-2
D gene: -
clone size: -
J gene: TRBJ1-6

CDR3 protein: CATSVTGANVLTF
CDR3 DNA: TGTGCCACCAGTGTGACCGGGGCCAACGTCCTGACTTTC
V gene: TRBV24-1
D gene: -
clone size: few
J gene: TRBJ2-6

CDR3 protein: CASSSYRGEVETQYF
CDR3 DNA: TGTGCCAGCAGCTCCTACCGCGGGGAGGTGGAGACCCAGTACTTC
V gene: TRBV7-9
D gene: -
clone size: few
J gene: TRBJ2-5

CDR3 protein: CASRVGPSTDTQYF
CDR3 DNA: TGTGCCAGCAGGGTGGGTCCTAGCACAGATACGCAGTATTTT
V gene: TRBV2
D gene: -
clone size: few
J gene: TRBJ2-3

CDR3 protein: CASSLRRAGMQAFF
CDR3 DNA: TGTGCCAGCAGCTTAAGAAGGGCAGGGATGCAGGCTTTCTTT
V gene: TRBV7-9
D gene: -
clone size: -
J gene: TRBJ1-1

CDR3 protein: CASSKGRAYEQYF
CDR3 DNA: TGCGCCAGCAGCAAGGGCAGGGCCTACGAGCAGTACTTC
V gene: TRBV5-1
D gene: -
clone size: many
J gene: TRBJ2-7

CDR3 protein: CASSLAGGRYEQFF
CDR3 DNA: TGCGCCAGCAGCTTGGCAGGGGGCCGGTATGAGCAGTTCTTC
V gene: TRBV5-1
D gene: TRBD1
clone size: few
J gene: TRBJ2-1

CDR3 protein: CSANQGAETQYF
CDR3 DNA: TGCAGTGCTAACCAGGGTGCTGAGACCCAGTACTTC
V gene: TRBV20-1
D gene: -
clone size: -
J gene: TRBJ2-5

CDR3 protein: CASSLRFEAFF
CDR3 DNA: TGTGCCAGCAGCTTGCGCTTTGAAGCTTTCTTT
V gene: TRBV11-2
D gene: -
clone size: -
J gene: TRBJ1-1

CDR3 protein: CASSPRNHSYNEQFF
CDR3 DNA: TGTGCCAGCAGCCCGAGAAACCACTCATACAATGAGCAGTTCTTC
V gene: TRBV14
D gene: -
clone size: few
J gene: TRBJ2-1

CDR3 protein: CASSPFGSTTMPHGYTF
CDR3 DNA: TGCGCCAGCTCCCCGTTCGGGTCAACTACAATGCCGCATGGCTACACCTTC
V gene: TRBV5-1
D gene: -
clone size: -
J gene: TRBJ1-2

CDR3 protein: CASSGQSSALHF
CDR3 DNA: TGTGCCAGCAGCGGACAGTCCTCCGCCCTCCACTTT
V gene: TRBV3-1
D gene: -
clone size: -
J gene: TRBJ1-6

CDR3 protein: CASSLGHTNSPLHF
CDR3 DNA: TGTGCCAGCAGTTTGGGACACACCAATTCACCCCTCCACTTT
V gene: TRBV6-6
D gene: -
clone size: few
J gene: TRBJ1-6

CDR3 protein: CASSRLTGNTEAFF
CDR3 DNA: TGTGCCAGCAGCAGATTGACAGGGAACACTGAAGCTTTCTTT
V gene: TRBV6-1
D gene: -
clone size: -
J gene: TRBJ1-1

CDR3 protein: CASSAPRGLRIPAVSTDTQYF
CDR3 DNA: TGTGCCAGCAGTGCTCCCCGAGGACTACGTATACCCGCAGTTAGCACAGATACGCAGTATTTT
V gene: TRBV25-1
D gene: -
clone size: -
J gene: TRBJ2-3

CDR3 protein: CASSYHPQAYNSPLHF
CDR3 DNA: TGTGCCAGCAGTTACCACCCACAGGCCTATAATTCACCCCTCCACTTT
V gene: TRBV6-5
D gene: -
clone size: -
J gene: TRBJ1-6

CDR3 protein: CASSPLAGASTGELFF
CDR3 DNA: TGTGCCAGCAGTCCATTAGCGGGAGCAAGTACCGGGGAGCTGTTTTTT
V gene: TRBV27
D gene: TRBD2
clone size: many
J gene: TRBJ2-2

CDR3 protein: CASSLWLAGGRKTDTQYF
CDR3 DNA: TGTGCCAGCAGTTTATGGCTAGCGGGAGGGCGGAAAACAGATACGCAGTATTTT
V gene: TRBV12-3/TRBV12-4
D gene: TRBD2
clone size: few
J gene: TRBJ2-3

CDR3 protein: CASSSITRAGQGLNYGYTF
CDR3 DNA: TGTGCCAGCAGTTCCATCACCCGGGCTGGACAGGGGTTAAACTATGGCTACACCTTC
V gene: TRBV6-5
D gene: TRBD1
clone size: few
J gene: TRBJ1-2

CDR3 protein: CASSSVAGGTYEQYF
CDR3 DNA: TGTGCCAGCAGTTCCGTAGCGGGAGGCACCTACGAGCAGTACTTC
V gene: TRBV12-3/TRBV12-4
D gene: TRBD2
clone size: -
J gene: TRBJ2-7

CDR3 protein: CASSLGFYGYTF
CDR3 DNA: TGTGCCAGCAGTCTAGGGTTCTATGGCTACACCTTC
V gene: TRBV7-9
D gene: -
clone size: -
J gene: TRBJ1-2

CDR3 protein: CASRKGRMVETQYF
CDR3 DNA: TGTGCCAGCAGGAAGGGACGGATGGTGGAGACCCAGTACTTC
V gene: TRBV6-1
D gene: -
clone size: -
J gene: TRBJ2-5

CDR3 protein: CASKKGTANTEAFF
CDR3 DNA: TGTGCCAGCAAGAAGGGGACGGCGAACACTGAAGCTTTCTTT
V gene: TRBV6-5
D gene: -
clone size: -
J gene: TRBJ1-1

CDR3 protein: CASSYSSGAGGYEQYF
CDR3 DNA: TGTGCCAGCAGTTACTCGAGTGGGGCAGGGGGCTACGAGCAGTACTTC
V gene: TRBV6-5
D gene: TRBD1
clone size: many
J gene: TRBJ2-7

CDR3 protein: CASSPRLAGGPYEQYF
CDR3 DNA: TGTGCCAGCAGCCCCCGACTAGCGGGGGGGCCCTACGAGCAGTACTTC
V gene: TRBV3-1
D gene: TRBD2
clone size: few
J gene: TRBJ2-7

CDR3 protein: CASSFSRGGDQPQHF
CDR3 DNA: TGTGCCAGCAGTTTTTCCAGGGGTGGCGATCAGCCCCAGCATTTT
V gene: TRBV12-3/TRBV12-4
D gene: -
clone size: once
J gene: TRBJ1-5